Listed below are T cell receptor beta chains from one sample, sequenced in a study of early T cells in non-severe SARS-CoV-2 infection. A single record per CDR3 protein comes from TCRdb applying MiXCR to the 5' RACE reads. Of around 30,000 distinct CDR3 sequences listed, 4.5% to 6% are singletons. Input material: whole blood. These receptors were taken from an adult who was a healthcare worker with PCR-confirmed SARS-CoV-2 infection or an uninfected control (not recorded which). Each CDR3 is given with its conserved first and last residue. D genes are given only for firm matches. The size of a clone is reported for some rows only, either as once, few or many, or as a class for expanded clones.

V	D	J	size	CDR3	DNA
TRBV4-1	TRBD2	TRBJ2-7	-	CASSQDSGAFYEQYF	TGCGCCAGCAGCCAAGACAGCGGGGCGTTCTACGAGCAGTACTTC
TRBV4-1	TRBD1	TRBJ1-4	medium-sized	CASSQESGTGGGKLFF	TGCGCCAGCAGCCAAGAAAGTGGGACAGGGGGAGGAAAACTGTTTTTT
TRBV20-1	TRBD2	TRBJ2-7	few	CSARDRLAGGPEQYF	TGCAGTGCTAGAGACAGACTAGCGGGGGGGCCCGAGCAGTACTTC
TRBV10-3	-	TRBJ2-3	many	CAISGLAASTDTQYF	TGTGCCATCAGTGGTTTAGCTGCTAGCACAGATACGCAGTATTTT
TRBV12-3/TRBV12-4	-	TRBJ1-1	many	CASRQPSGNTEAFF	TGTGCCAGCAGACAGCCTTCCGGGAACACTGAAGCTTTCTTT
TRBV12-3/TRBV12-4	-	TRBJ2-5	many	CASSLAGGGETQYF	TGTGCCAGCAGTTTAGCGGGAGGGGGAGAGACCCAGTACTTC
TRBV5-1	-	TRBJ2-7	many	CASSLDPSSYEQYF	TGCGCCAGCAGCTTGGACCCCAGCTCCTACGAGCAGTACTTC
TRBV6-5	-	TRBJ1-2	many	CASSYSTGTVLNYGYTF	TGTGCCAGCAGTTACTCCACCGGGACGGTGCTTAACTATGGCTACACCTTC
TRBV6-6	TRBD1	TRBJ1-2	many	CASSRGQGRPYGYTF	TGTGCCAGCAGCCGAGGACAGGGCCGACCTTATGGCTACACCTTC
TRBV27	-	TRBJ2-1	many	CASSPWWKSGTIYNEQFF	TGTGCCAGCAGTCCGTGGTGGAAGTCGGGGACGATCTACAATGAGCAGTTCTTC
TRBV4-1	-	TRBJ1-4	many	CASSQLGTREKLFF	TGCGCCAGCAGCCAGCTAGGCACGCGAGAAAAACTGTTTTTT
TRBV11-3	TRBD2	TRBJ2-1	many	CASSLGGGAGEQFF	TGTGCCAGCAGCCTGGGCGGGGGGGCAGGTGAGCAGTTCTTC
TRBV7-2	TRBD2	TRBJ2-1	few	CASSFLAGGPGVYNEQFF	TGTGCCAGCAGCTTCCTAGCGGGAGGGCCGGGAGTTTACAATGAGCAGTTCTTC
TRBV28	-	TRBJ2-1	many	CASKVVISSYNEQFF	TGTGCCAGCAAGGTGGTTATCAGCTCCTACAATGAGCAGTTCTTC
TRBV11-2	TRBD1	TRBJ1-1	many	CASSFFHRGYFGNTEAFF	TGTGCCAGCAGCTTCTTCCACAGGGGGTATTTCGGGAACACTGAAGCTTTCTTT
TRBV7-2	TRBD1	TRBJ1-2	many	CASTPGTAANYGYTF	TGTGCCAGCACTCCGGGGACAGCAGCTAACTATGGCTACACCTTC
TRBV6-4	-	TRBJ1-1	many	CASSDYVNTEAFF	TGTGCCAGCAGTGACTATGTGAACACTGAAGCCTTCTTT
TRBV6-2/TRBV6-3	-	TRBJ2-6	few	CASSYDLGANVLTF	TGTGCCAGCAGTTACGACCTTGGGGCCAACGTCCTGACTTTC
TRBV6-2/TRBV6-3	-	TRBJ2-5	-	CASTDYQETQYF	TGTGCCAGCACGGACTACCAAGAGACCCAGTACTTC
TRBV5-4	TRBD2	TRBJ2-3	few	CASSSLAGGPSTDTQYF	TGTGCCAGCAGCTCCCTAGCGGGAGGACCCAGCACAGATACGCAGTATTTT
TRBV13	TRBD2	TRBJ2-1	-	CASSWSGGARNEQFF	TGTGCCAGCAGCTGGAGCGGGGGGGCCCGGAATGAGCAGTTCTTC
TRBV30	-	TRBJ1-3	many	CACPGGEANTIYF	TGTGCCTGTCCCGGAGGGGAGGCAAACACCATATATTTT
TRBV3-1	-	TRBJ1-2	-	CASSQDGQPYGYTF	TGTGCCAGCAGCCAAGACGGGCAGCCCTATGGCTACACCTTC
TRBV10-3	-	TRBJ2-3	many	CAINGGPGTDTQYF	TGTGCCATCAACGGGGGGCCGGGCACAGATACGCAGTATTTT
TRBV12-3/TRBV12-4	-	TRBJ1-1	-	CASSFSAGTEAFF	TGTGCCAGCAGTTTCTCAGCAGGCACTGAAGCTTTCTTT